This TCR beta chain was obtained from a study of blood T cell repertoires in COVID-19 (dated by TCRdb to 2018 to 2020). Broadly, across the study: Collaborator samples came from the United States, Italy and Spain and covered acute and convalescent phases of COVID-19. The prospective study material was composed of cDNA or gDNA derived from T cells, B-cell-depleted T cells, or PBMCs. The dataset comprised deeply sampled blood TCRbeta repertoires from subjects exposed to, actively infected with, or recovered from COVID-19. A freely available public database, intended as a resource for researchers studying the immune response to SARS-CoV-2, is where the repertoires were released. The samples were drawn from the first 160 participants of the ongoing ImmuneRACE study and from 1,254 subjects provided by 6 global collaborators. The sample metadata nearly always contained a de-identified subject ID, COVID-19 status, age in years and sex. HLA class I and class II types, where available, came from metadata supplied by the sample provider rather than from assay-based typing. Overall study outcomes, separate from this receptor: The amount of clinical and demographic metadata varied by source and participant and was provided uncurated.

A word on this clone: There is no known antigen for this receptor. No base qualities exist here, and no much larger clone lies one base off it.

TCRbeta CDR3 regions were amplified from genomic DNA using the immunoSEQ Assay, a bias-controlled multiplex PCR. Turning to the authors' computational methods: Within the assay, amplification of reference gene primers was used to estimate how many nucleated cells each sample contained. To quantify the absolute abundance of each unique TCRbeta CDR3 rearrangement, sequence reads were collapsed and filtered. For each sample, productive Simpson clonality was calculated as the square root of Simpson's diversity index across productive rearrangements. Held by TCRdb, this immuneACCESS table contains in-frame sequences only and omits some clones. Under half of the omission traces to an unresolved V gene where checked; the cause of the rest is unknown. Clone size and the V and J calls come from that table; the DNA yielded D and trimming. For this sample there are 150,000 to 200,000 clones; around nine tenths appear just once. The ten largest clones capture approximately 6.6% of the sample.

In the prospective study, participants were 18 to 89 years old, resided in 25 or so geographic areas of the United States, and were enrolled through a virtual design. Cohort assignment in the prospective study relied on participant-reported clinical history from a screening survey and a study questionnaire. Recovered participants in ImmuneRACE Cohort 3 were defined as having two consecutive negative NP/OP PCR tests, clearance from a healthcare professional, or resolution of symptoms. Each participant in the prospective study had whole blood, serum and a nasopharyngeal or oropharyngeal swab collected by mobile phlebotomists. Additional blood draws and questionnaires over an approximately two-month period could optionally be provided by prospective study participants. Before DNA extraction, blood samples from the prospective study were shipped at room temperature or frozen. The CDR3 goes from the cysteine to the phenylalanine over 14 residues. Only the CDR3 portion is preserved as DNA: 42 bases, with reading frame beginning at the first base. The germline V gene (reference sequence) sets CDR1 to LNHNV and CDR2 to YYDKDF. The germline ends are 9 bases apart after V is trimmed by 4 bases and J by 0 bases.

Sequenced input: PBMCs or T cells enriched from blood (not recorded which). In this chain, TRBV15 is recombined with TRBJ1-1; the D gene assignment is ambiguous. The receptor comes from a woman between 50 and 59 years old who had recovered from COVID-19. Here is the DNA: TGTGCCACCAGCAAGAATAGTTTGAACACTGAAGCTTTCTTT. Translated, this is CATSKNSLNTEAFF.